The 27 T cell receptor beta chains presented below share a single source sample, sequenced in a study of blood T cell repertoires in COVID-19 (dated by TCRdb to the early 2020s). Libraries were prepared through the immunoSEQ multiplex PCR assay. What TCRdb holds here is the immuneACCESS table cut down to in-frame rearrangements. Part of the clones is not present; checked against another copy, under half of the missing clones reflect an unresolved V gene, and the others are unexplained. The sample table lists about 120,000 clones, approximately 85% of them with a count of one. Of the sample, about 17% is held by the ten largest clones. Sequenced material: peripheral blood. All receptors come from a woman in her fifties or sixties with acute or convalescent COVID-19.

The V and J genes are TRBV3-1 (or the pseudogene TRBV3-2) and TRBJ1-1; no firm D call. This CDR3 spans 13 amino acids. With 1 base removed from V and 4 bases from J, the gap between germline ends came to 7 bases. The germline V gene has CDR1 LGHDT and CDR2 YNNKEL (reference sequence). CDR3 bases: TGTGCCAGCAGCCAAGGTCGGGGCACTGAAGCTTTCTTT. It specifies CASSQGRGTEAFF.

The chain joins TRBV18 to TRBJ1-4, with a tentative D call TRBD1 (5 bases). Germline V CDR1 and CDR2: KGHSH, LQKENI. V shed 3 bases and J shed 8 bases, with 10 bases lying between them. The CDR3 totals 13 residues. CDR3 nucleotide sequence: TGTGCCAGCTCACCCACAGGAAACGAAAAACTGTTTTTT. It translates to CASSPTGNEKLFF.

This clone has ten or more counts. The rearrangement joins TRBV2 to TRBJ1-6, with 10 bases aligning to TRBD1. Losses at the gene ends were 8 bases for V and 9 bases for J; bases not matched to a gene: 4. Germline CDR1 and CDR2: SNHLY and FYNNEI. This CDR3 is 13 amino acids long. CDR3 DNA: TGTGCCAGCCGGCGGGACAGGGGTTCACCCCTCCACTTT. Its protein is CASRRDRGSPLHF.

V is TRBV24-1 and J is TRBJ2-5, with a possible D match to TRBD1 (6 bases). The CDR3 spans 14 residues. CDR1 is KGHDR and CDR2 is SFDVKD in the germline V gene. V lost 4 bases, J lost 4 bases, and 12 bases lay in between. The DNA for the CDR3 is TGTGCCACCAGTGACCAAAACAGGGCAGAGACCCAGTACTTC. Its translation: CATSDQNRAETQYF.

CDR3 protein: CASSKGGQGDRADTQYF. The DNA of the CDR3 is TGTGCCAGCAGCAAAGGGGGACAGGGGGACCGCGCAGATACGCAGTATTTT. The V gene is TRBV21-1, the J gene TRBJ2-3; the table gives TRBD1 as D, unverified against the DNA. TRBV21-1 is a known pseudogene. This CDR3 has 17 residues.

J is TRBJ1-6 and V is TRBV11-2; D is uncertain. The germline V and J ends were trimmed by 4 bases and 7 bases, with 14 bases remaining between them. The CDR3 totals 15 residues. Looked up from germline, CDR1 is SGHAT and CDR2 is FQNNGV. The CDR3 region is CASSSITNRNSPLHF. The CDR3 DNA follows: TGTGCCAGCAGCTCAATTACGAACAGAAATTCACCCCTCCACTTT.

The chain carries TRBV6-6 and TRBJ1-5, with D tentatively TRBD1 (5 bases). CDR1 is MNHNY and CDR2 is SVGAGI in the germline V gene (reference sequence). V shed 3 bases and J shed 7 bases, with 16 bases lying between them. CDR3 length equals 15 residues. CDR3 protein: CASSYHGGRRQPQHF. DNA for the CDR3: TGTGCCAGCAGTTATCATGGGGGGAGAAGGCAGCCCCAGCATTTT.

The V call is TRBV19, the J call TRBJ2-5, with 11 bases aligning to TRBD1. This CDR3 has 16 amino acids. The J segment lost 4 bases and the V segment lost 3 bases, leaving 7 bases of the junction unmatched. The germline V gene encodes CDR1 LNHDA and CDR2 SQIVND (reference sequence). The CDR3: CASSMTGTGGLETQYF. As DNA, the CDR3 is TGTGCCAGTAGTATGACCGGGACAGGGGGACTAGAGACCCAGTACTTC.

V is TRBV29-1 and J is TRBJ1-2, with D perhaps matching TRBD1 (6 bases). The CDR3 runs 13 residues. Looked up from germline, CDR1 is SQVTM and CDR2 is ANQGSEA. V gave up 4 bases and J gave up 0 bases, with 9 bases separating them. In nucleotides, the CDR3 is TGCAGCGTTGGGGCAGGGGCTAACTATGGCTACACCTTC. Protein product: CSVGAGANYGYTF.

The CDR3, as DNA: TGTGCCTGGAGTCCTAGCGGGCAAACCAATGAGCAGTTCTTC. This sequence encodes CAWSPSGQTNEQFF. The chain is built from TRBV30 and TRBJ2-1; 8 nucleotides line up with TRBD2. With V trimmed by 2 bases and J by 6 bases, 6 bases remained unmatched. The CDR3 is 14 residues long. Germline V lookup: CDR1 GTSNPN, CDR2 SVGIG (reference sequence).

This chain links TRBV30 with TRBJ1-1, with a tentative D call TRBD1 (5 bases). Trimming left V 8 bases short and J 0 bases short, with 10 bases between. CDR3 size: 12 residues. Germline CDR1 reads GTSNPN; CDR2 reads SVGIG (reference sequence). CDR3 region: CAGGAMNTEAFF. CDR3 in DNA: TGTGCCGGAGGGGCGATGAACACTGAAGCTTTCTTT.

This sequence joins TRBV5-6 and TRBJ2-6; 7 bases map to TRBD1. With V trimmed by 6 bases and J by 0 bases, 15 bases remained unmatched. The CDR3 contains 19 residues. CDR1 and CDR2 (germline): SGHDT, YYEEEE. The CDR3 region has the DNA TGTGCCAGCACCACCCCCGGGACAGACCTTGCCTCTGGGGCCAACGTCCTGACTTTC. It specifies CASTTPGTDLASGANVLTF.

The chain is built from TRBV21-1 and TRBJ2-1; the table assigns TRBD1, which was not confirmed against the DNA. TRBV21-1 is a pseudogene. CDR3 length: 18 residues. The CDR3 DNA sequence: TGTGCCAGCAGCAAAGGAGGTAAGGGACAGCAGACCTACAATGAGCAGTTCTTC. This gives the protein CASSKGGKGQQTYNEQFF.

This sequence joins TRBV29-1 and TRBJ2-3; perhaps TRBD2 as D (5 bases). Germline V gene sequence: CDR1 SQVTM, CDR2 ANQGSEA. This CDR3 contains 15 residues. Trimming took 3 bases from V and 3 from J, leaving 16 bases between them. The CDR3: CSVDGRARGTDTQYF. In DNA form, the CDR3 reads TGCAGCGTTGACGGACGGGCTCGGGGTACAGATACGCAGTATTTT.

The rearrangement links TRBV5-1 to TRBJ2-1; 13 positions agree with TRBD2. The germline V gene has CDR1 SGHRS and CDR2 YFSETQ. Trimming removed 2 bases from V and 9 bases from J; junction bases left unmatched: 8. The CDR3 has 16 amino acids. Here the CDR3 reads CASSLLAGGPLVEQFF. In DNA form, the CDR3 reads TGCGCCAGCAGCTTACTAGCGGGGGGGCCGTTAGTTGAGCAGTTCTTC.

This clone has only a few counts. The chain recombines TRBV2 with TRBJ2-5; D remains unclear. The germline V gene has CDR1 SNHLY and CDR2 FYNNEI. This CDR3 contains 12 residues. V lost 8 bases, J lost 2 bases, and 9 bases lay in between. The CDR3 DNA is TGTGCCAGCTGGAACGGGCAAGAGACCCAGTACTTC. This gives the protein CASWNGQETQYF. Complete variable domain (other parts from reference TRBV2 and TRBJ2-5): EPEVTQTPSHQVTQMGQEVILRCVPISNHLYFYWYRQILGQKVEFLVSFYNNEISEKSEIFDDQFSVERPDGSNFTLKIRSTKLEDSAMYFCASWNGQETQYFGPGTRLLVL.

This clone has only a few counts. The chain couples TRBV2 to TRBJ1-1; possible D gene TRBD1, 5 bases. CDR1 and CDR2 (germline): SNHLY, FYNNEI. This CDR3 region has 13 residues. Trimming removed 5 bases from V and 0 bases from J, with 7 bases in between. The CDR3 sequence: CASSPGMNTEAFF. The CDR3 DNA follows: TGTGCCAGCAGTCCAGGGATGAACACTGAAGCTTTCTTT.

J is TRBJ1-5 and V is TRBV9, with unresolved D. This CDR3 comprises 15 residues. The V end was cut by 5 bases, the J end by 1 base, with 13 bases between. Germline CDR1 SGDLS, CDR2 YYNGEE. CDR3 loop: CASRFGYWSNQPQHF. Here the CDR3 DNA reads TGTGCCAGCAGGTTCGGGTACTGGAGCAATCAGCCCCAGCATTTT.

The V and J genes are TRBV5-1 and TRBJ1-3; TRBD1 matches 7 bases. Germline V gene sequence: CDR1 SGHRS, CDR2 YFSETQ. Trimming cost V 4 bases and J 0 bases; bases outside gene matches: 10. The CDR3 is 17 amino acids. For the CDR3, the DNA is TGCGCCAGCAGCCAGACAGGGACGCCCTTCTCTGGAAACACCATATATTTT. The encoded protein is CASSQTGTPFSGNTIYF.

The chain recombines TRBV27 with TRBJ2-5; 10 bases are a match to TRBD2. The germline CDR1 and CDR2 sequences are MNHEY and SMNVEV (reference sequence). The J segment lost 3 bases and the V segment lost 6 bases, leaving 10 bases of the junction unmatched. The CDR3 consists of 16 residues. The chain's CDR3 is CASRSLAGALKETQYF. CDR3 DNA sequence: TGTGCCAGCAGATCTCTAGCGGGGGCTTTAAAAGAGACCCAGTACTTC.

CDR3 coding DNA: TGTGCCAGCAGTTTTTCTAGGGGAACTGAAGCTTTCTTT. It encodes CASSFSRGTEAFF. The rearrangement uses TRBV12-3 or TRBV12-4 and TRBJ1-1, with D maybe TRBD1 (5 bases). The CDR3 runs 13 residues. The V gene lost 3 bases and the J gene lost 5 bases, with 10 bases spanning the gap.

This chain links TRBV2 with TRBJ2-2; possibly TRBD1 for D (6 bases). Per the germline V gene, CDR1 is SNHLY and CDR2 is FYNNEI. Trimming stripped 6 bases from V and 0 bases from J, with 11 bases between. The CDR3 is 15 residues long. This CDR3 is CASRAGTTNTGELFF. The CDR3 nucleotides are TGTGCCAGCAGGGCCGGGACAACGAACACCGGGGAGCTGTTTTTT. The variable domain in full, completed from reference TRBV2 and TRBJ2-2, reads EPEVTQTPSHQVTQMGQEVILRCVPISNHLYFYWYRQILGQKVEFLVSFYNNEISEKSEIFDDQFSVERPDGSNFTLKIRSTKLEDSAMYFCASRAGTTNTGELFFGEGSRLTVL.

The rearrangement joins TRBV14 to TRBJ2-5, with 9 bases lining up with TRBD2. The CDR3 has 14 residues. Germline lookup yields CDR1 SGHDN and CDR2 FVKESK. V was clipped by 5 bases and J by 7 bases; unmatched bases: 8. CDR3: CASSSGLAVGTQYF. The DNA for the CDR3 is TGTGCCAGCAGCTCGGGACTAGCTGTTGGGACCCAGTACTTC.

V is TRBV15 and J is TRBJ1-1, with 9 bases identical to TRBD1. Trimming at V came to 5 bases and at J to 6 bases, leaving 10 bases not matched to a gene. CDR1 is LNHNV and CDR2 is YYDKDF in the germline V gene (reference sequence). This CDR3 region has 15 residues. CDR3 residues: CATSGGTGRIAEAFF. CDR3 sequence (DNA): TGTGCCACCAGCGGGGGGACAGGGCGGATTGCTGAAGCTTTCTTT. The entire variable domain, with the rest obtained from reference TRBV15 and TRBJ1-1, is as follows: DAMVIQNPRYQVTQFGKPVTLSCSQTLNHNVMYWYQQKSSQAPKLLFHYYDKDFNNEADTPDNFQSRRPNTSFCFLDIRSPGLGDTAMYLCATSGGTGRIAEAFFGQGTRLTVV.

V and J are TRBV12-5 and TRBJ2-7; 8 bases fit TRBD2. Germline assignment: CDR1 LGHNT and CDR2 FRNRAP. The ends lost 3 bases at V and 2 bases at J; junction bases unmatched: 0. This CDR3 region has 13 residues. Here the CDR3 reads CASGFGGAYEQYF. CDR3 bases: TGTGCTAGTGGTTTCGGGGGGGCCTACGAGCAGTACTTC.

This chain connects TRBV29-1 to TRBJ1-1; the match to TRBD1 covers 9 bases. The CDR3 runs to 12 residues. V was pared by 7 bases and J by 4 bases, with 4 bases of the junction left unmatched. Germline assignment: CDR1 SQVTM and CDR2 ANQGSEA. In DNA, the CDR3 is TGCAGCGCCGGGACAGGGAGCACTGAAGCTTTCTTT. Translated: CSAGTGSTEAFF. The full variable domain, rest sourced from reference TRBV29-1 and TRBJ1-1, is SAVISQKPSRDICQRGTSLTIQCQVDSQVTMMFWYRQQPGQSLTLIATANQGSEATYESGFVIDKFPISRPNLTFSTLTVSNMSPEDSSIYLCSAGTGSTEAFFGQGTRLTVV.

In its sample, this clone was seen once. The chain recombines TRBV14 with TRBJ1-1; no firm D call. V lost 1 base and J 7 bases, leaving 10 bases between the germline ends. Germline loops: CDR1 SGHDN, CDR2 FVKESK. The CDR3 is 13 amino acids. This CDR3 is CASSQVRGGEAFF. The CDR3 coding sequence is TGTGCCAGCAGCCAAGTTAGAGGTGGTGAAGCTTTCTTT.